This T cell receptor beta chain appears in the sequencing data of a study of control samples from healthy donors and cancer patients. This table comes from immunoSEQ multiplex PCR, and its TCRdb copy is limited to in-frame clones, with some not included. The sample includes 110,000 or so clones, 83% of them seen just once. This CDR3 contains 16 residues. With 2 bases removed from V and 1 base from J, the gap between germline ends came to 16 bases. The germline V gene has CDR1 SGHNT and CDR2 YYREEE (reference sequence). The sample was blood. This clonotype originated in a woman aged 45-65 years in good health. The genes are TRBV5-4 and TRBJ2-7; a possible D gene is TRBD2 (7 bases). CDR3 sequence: CASSFEAGQVSYEQYF. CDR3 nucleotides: TGTGCCAGCAGCTTCGAAGCGGGACAAGTTTCCTACGAGCAGTACTTC.